Following are 10 T cell receptor beta chains from one sample sequenced in a study of T cell responses to AZD1222 COVID-19 vaccine (dated by TCRdb to the early 2020s). The sample's time point label is to be understood as: baseline before first vaccination. This sample's treatment or condition label indicates: meningococcal conjugate vaccine given as trial control. Library preparation employed the immunoSEQ multiplex PCR assay. TCRdb stores this immuneACCESS table with in-frame sequences only. Part of the clones is absent; in the studies checked, under half of the shortfall reflects unresolved V genes, and no reason is known for the rest. Here the sample has hundreds of thousands of clones; more than 85% occur a single time. The ten largest clonotypes hold over 0.95% of the sample. The sequenced sample was peripheral blood, obtained on day 0 of MenACWY control vaccination. The origin of the receptors is an adult in good health.

The chain is built from TRBV6-5 and TRBJ1-5; tentatively, D is TRBD1 (5 bases). Germline V gene lookup returns CDR1 MNHEY and CDR2 SVGAGI. V lost 5 bases to trimming and J lost 6 bases, with 17 bases between them. This CDR3 has 15 residues. CDR3 residues: CASSRTGGLGQPQHF. The CDR3 DNA reads TGTGCCAGCAGTAGGACTGGGGGACTGGGTCAGCCCCAGCATTTT.

This chain connects TRBV3-1 (or the pseudogene TRBV3-2) to TRBJ1-1, with 9 bases aligning to TRBD1. The V gene end was trimmed by 1 base and the J gene end by 4 bases; junction bases not matched to a gene: 7. The CDR3 spans 16 residues. The V gene's germline CDR1 is LGHDT and CDR2 YNNKEL (reference sequence). CDR3 loop: CASSQVLQGAGTEAFF. In DNA form, the CDR3 reads TGTGCCAGCAGCCAAGTACTACAGGGGGCTGGCACTGAAGCTTTCTTT.

The V and J genes are TRBV27 and TRBJ1-6; 8 nucleotides line up with TRBD1. CDR3 length: 14 amino acids. V lost 6 bases and J lost 9; bases outside the gene matches: 7. Germline V gene sequence: CDR1 MNHEY, CDR2 SMNVEV (reference sequence). DNA for the CDR3: TGTGCCAGCAGCCCGGACAGGGTGACTTCACCCCTCCACTTT. It is translated as CASSPDRVTSPLHF.

This clone was counted a few times. The chain uses TRBV19 and TRBJ1-2, with TRBD1 matching over 8 bases. The ends lost 3 bases at V and 5 bases at J; junction bases unmatched: 2. This CDR3 contains 13 residues. Germline loops: CDR1 LNHDA, CDR2 SQIVND (reference sequence). The CDR3 bases are TGTGCCAGTAGTATGCAGGGGGCATATGGCTACACCTTC. Translating it yields CASSMQGAYGYTF.

The V call is TRBV19, the J call TRBJ2-1, with 9 bases lining up with TRBD2. Per germline, CDR1 LNHDA and CDR2 SQIVND (reference sequence). V lost 4 bases and J lost 10; bases outside the gene matches: 11. CDR3 size: 15 residues. Here the CDR3 reads CASSSPPGRGGEQFF. DNA for the CDR3: TGTGCCAGTAGTAGTCCCCCGGGGCGGGGGGGAGAGCAGTTCTTC.

The chain links TRBV18 to TRBJ1-6; 7 bases fit TRBD1. The CDR3 is 14 residues long. The germline CDR1 and CDR2 sequences are KGHSH and LQKENI. V was pared by 3 bases and J by 7 bases, with 3 bases of the junction left unmatched. The CDR3 is CASSPDRTNSPLHF. As DNA, the CDR3 is TGTGCCAGCTCACCGGACAGGACAAATTCACCCCTCCACTTT.

This clone was counted a single time. This chain connects TRBV5-1 to TRBJ1-1; TRBD1 agrees at 7 bases. Germline V CDR1 and CDR2: SGHRS, YFSETQ. This CDR3 is built from 18 residues. V dropped 3 bases and J dropped 3; count of bases not matched to a gene: 17. CDR3 amino acids: CASSSRQGRAVVDTEAFF. The CDR3 coding sequence is TGCGCCAGCAGCTCCCGACAGGGACGGGCGGTGGTGGACACTGAAGCTTTCTTT.

This sequence joins TRBV7-9 and TRBJ2-7; 7 bases match TRBD1. Germline loops: CDR1 SEHNR, CDR2 FQNEAQ (reference sequence). The J segment lost 3 bases and the V segment lost 5 bases, leaving 7 bases of the junction unmatched. CDR3 length: 14 residues. The CDR3 loop is CASSLRGQHYEQYF. CDR3 nucleotides: TGTGCCAGCAGCCTCCGGGGACAGCACTACGAGCAGTACTTC. Based on the CDR3 plus reference TRBV7-9 and TRBJ2-7, the full variable domain is DTGVSQNPRHKITKRGQNVTFRCDPISEHNRLYWYRQTLGQGPEFLTYFQNEAQLEKSRLLSDRFSAERPKGSFSTLEIQRTEQGDSAMYLCASSLRGQHYEQYFGPGTRLTVT.

The rearrangement uses TRBV18 and TRBJ1-4; tentative D call: TRBD1 (6 bases). The CDR3 length is 17 residues. CDR1 is KGHSH, CDR2 LQKENI, per germline. V lost 4 bases and J lost 7, with 22 bases in between. The CDR3 nucleotides are TGTGCCAGCTCACGACTACAAACACAGGGTGTGGGTGAAAAACTGTTTTTT. Translation: CASSRLQTQGVGEKLFF.

The V call is TRBV7-9, the J call TRBJ1-1; TRBD1 matches 8 bases. V shed 1 base, J shed 6 bases, and the junction held 4 bases outside the gene matches. This CDR3 is 14 amino acids long. CDR1 is SEHNR, CDR2 FQNEAQ, per germline (reference sequence). The CDR3 region is CASSLDRGRAEAFF. DNA of the CDR3: TGTGCCAGCAGCTTAGACAGGGGGAGGGCTGAAGCTTTCTTT.